A selection of T cell receptor beta chains follows, all from one sample in a study of OX40 agonist ivuxolimab in advanced cancers. The table came from immunoSEQ multiplex PCR; TCRdb's copy has only in-frame clones and leaves some out. Seen here are around 74,000 clones, 84% observed once, and the top ten hold 0.51%. The sequenced sample was CD4+ or CD8+ T cells sorted from blood, obtained in a trial of the OX40 agonist ivuxolimab. All receptors derive from an adult with an advanced solid tumor such as melanoma, head and neck, liver or kidney cancer. The CDR3 runs from the conserved cysteine through the conserved F or W. D genes are given only for firm matches. Clone size appears in some rows only: once, few, many, or a class for an expanded clone.

V	size	J	D	CDR3	DNA
TRBV6-1	.	TRBJ2-1	TRBD1	CASSVGRGPNNEQFF	TGTGCCAGCAGTGTCGGCAGGGGGCCAAACAATGAGCAGTTCTTC
TRBV11-2	.	TRBJ2-7	.	CASSPPAGAAYEQYF	TGTGCCAGCAGCCCCCCGGCGGGGGCGGCCTACGAGCAGTACTTC
TRBV7-6	.	TRBJ2-3	.	CASSLNGDTQYF	TGTGCCAGCAGCTTAAACGGAGATACGCAGTATTTT
TRBV5-8	.	TRBJ1-2	.	CASPFGYTF	TGTGCCAGCCCATTTGGCTACACCTTC
TRBV27	few	TRBJ1-5	.	CASSPRWGLGQPQHF	TGTGCCAGCAGTCCCCGGTGGGGCTTAGGTCAGCCCCAGCATTTT
TRBV6-6	once	TRBJ1-2	.	CASSHDSPYGYTF	TGTGCCAGCAGCCACGACAGCCCCTATGGCTACACCTTC
TRBV7-8	.	TRBJ2-5	TRBD2	CASRLAGFGEAETQYF	TGTGCCAGCAGACTAGCGGGGTTTGGGGAGGCAGAGACCCAGTACTTC
TRBV11-3	few	TRBJ2-2	.	CASSLGGGTANTGELFF	TGTGCCAGCAGCTTAGGGGGCGGGACCGCGAACACCGGGGAGCTGTTTTTT
TRBV6-5	few	TRBJ1-1	.	CASTNWGTVNTEAFF	TGTGCCAGCACCAACTGGGGGACGGTGAACACTGAAGCTTTCTTT
TRBV15	.	TRBJ2-3	TRBD2	CATSRDRAGGPTDTQYF	TGTGCCACCAGCAGAGACAGGGCGGGAGGGCCCACAGATACGCAGTATTTT
TRBV19	.	TRBJ2-7	TRBD1	CASSIPGGFGEQYF	TGTGCCAGTAGTATACCAGGGGGCTTTGGCGAGCAGTACTTC
TRBV5-6	.	TRBJ2-2	.	CASSLAVSGTGELFF	TGTGCCAGCAGCTTGGCCGTCTCCGGAACCGGGGAGCTGTTTTTT
TRBV6-6	.	TRBJ1-1	.	CAIGGETVNTEAFF	TGTGCCATCGGGGGTGAAACAGTTAACACTGAAGCTTTCTTT
TRBV7-3	.	TRBJ2-5	TRBD2	CASSVPPGSGIRETQYF	TGTGCCAGCAGCGTACCCCCCGGCAGCGGGATTCGTGAGACCCAGTACTTC
TRBV23-1	.	TRBJ1-5	.	CATQGRGNQPQHF	TGCGCCACACAGGGTCGGGGCAATCAGCCCCAGCATTTT
TRBV11-2	.	TRBJ1-2	TRBD1	CASRPRQGRRGYGYTF	TGTGCCAGCAGACCAAGACAGGGTCGAAGAGGATATGGCTACACCTTC
TRBV5-1	.	TRBJ2-3	.	CASSLATESDTQYF	TGCGCCAGCAGCTTGGCCACAGAGTCGGATACGCAGTATTTT
TRBV5-1	.	TRBJ2-7	.	CASSFQGTSGDEQYF	TGCGCCAGCAGCTTTCAGGGGACTTCTGGGGACGAGCAGTACTTC
TRBV6-5	.	TRBJ1-2	TRBD1	CASRRDSDDYGYTF	TGTGCCAGCAGGCGGGACAGTGACGACTATGGCTACACCTTC
TRBV30	.	TRBJ1-6	TRBD1	CACFPGTGGANTLSPLHF	TGTGCCTGTTTTCCCGGGACAGGGGGCGCGAACACTCTTTCACCCCTCCACTTT
TRBV6-1	.	TRBJ1-6	TRBD1	CASSPTGVYSPLHF	TGTGCCAGCAGCCCTACAGGGGTTTACTCACCCCTCCACTTT
TRBV6-1	.	TRBJ2-7	.	CASSDALADYPYEQYF	TGTGCCAGCAGTGATGCACTAGCTGACTACCCCTACGAGCAGTACTTC
TRBV19	.	TRBJ2-2	.	CASSMVQGYTGELFF	TGTGCCAGTAGTATGGTCCAGGGCTACACCGGGGAGCTGTTTTTT
TRBV19	.	TRBJ2-2	.	CASSITAGTGELFF	TGTGCCAGTAGTATTACGGCGGGCACCGGGGAGCTGTTTTTT
TRBV6-5	few	TRBJ1-2	.	CASSYSGYLGYGYTF	TGTGCCAGCAGTTACTCAGGGTACCTGGGGTATGGCTACACCTTC
TRBV9	.	TRBJ2-5	.	CASSVGPTETQYF	TGTGCCAGCAGCGTAGGACCTACAGAGACCCAGTACTTC
TRBV7-3	.	TRBJ1-1	TRBD1	CASSPTGGNTEAFF	TGTGCCAGCAGCCCCACAGGGGGCAATACTGAAGCTTTCTTT
TRBV27	.	TRBJ2-3	TRBD2	CASSLQLASTDTQYF	TGTGCCAGCAGTTTACAACTAGCGAGCACAGATACGCAGTATTTT
TRBV11-2	few	TRBJ2-7	TRBD1	CASSILSQGFNLLF	TGTGCCAGCAGCATACTATCACAGGGGTTTAATCTCCTCTTC
TRBV5-5	.	TRBJ2-1	.	CASSFGSGAYNEQFF	TGTGCCAGCAGCTTTGGATCAGGGGCCTACAATGAGCAGTTCTTC
TRBV6-1	once	TRBJ2-7	.	CASSPGGVTRGEQYF	TGTGCCAGCAGCCCGGGGGGGGTCACCAGGGGGGAGCAGTACTTC
TRBV6-1	.	TRBJ1-2	.	CASSEDPGQNYGYTF	TGTGCCAGCAGCGAAGACCCGGGGCAGAACTATGGCTACACCTTC
TRBV9	.	TRBJ2-2	.	CASSVGRNTGELFF	TGTGCCAGCAGCGTAGGGAGGAACACCGGGGAGCTGTTTTTT
TRBV5-1	.	TRBJ2-1	.	CASSLGPGRGQLLSSYNEQFF	TGCGCCAGCAGCTTGGGGCCGGGACGCGGACAACTTCTAAGCTCCTACAATGAGCAGTTCTTC
TRBV5-1	.	TRBJ2-3	TRBD2	CASSSQPIGLAGGTDTQYF	TGCGCCAGCAGCTCCCAGCCGATAGGACTAGCGGGAGGCACAGATACGCAGTATTTT
TRBV5-6	.	TRBJ2-7	TRBD2	CASSRGTRRNYEQYF	TGTGCCAGCAGCCGTGGGACTAGAAGAAACTACGAGCAGTACTTC
TRBV30	.	TRBJ1-6	.	CAAGVPSYNSPLHF	TGTGCTGCAGGGGTTCCCTCCTATAATTCACCCCTCCACTTT
TRBV18	.	TRBJ2-3	TRBD2	CASKKISGDPDTQYF	TGTGCCAGCAAGAAGATTAGCGGGGACCCAGATACGCAGTATTTT
TRBV6-1	.	TRBJ1-3	.	CASSGSGTGNTIYF	TGTGCCAGCAGTGGATCGGGGACTGGAAACACCATATATTTT
TRBV7-3	.	TRBJ1-1	.	CASSPYRIENTEAFF	TGTGCCAGCAGCCCCTACAGGATTGAGAACACTGAAGCTTTCTTT
TRBV5-1	.	TRBJ1-2	TRBD1	CASSLGQATTF	TGCGCCAGCAGCCTAGGACAGGCAACTACCTTC
TRBV29-1	once	TRBJ1-2	.	CSVEGGGLGYTF	TGCAGCGTTGAAGGGGGAGGTTTGGGGTACACCTTC
TRBV5-4	.	TRBJ2-4	.	CASSSASGVEAKNIQYF	TGTGCCAGCAGCTCGGCCTCAGGGGTGGAGGCCAAAAACATTCAGTACTTC
TRBV7-2	.	TRBJ1-6	.	CASSLDVSYNSPLHF	TGTGCCAGCAGCTTAGACGTTTCCTATAATTCACCCCTCCACTTT
TRBV28	.	TRBJ1-5	.	CASSTDRVNQPQHF	TGTGCCAGCAGCACTGACAGAGTTAATCAGCCCCAGCATTTT
TRBV6-5	.	TRBJ2-7	.	CASSPPRVPYEQYF	TGTGCCAGCAGTCCCCCCCGGGTTCCCTACGAGCAGTACTTC
TRBV7-8	.	TRBJ2-7	.	CASSPGALEQYF	TGTGCCAGCAGCCCGGGGGCTCTCGAGCAGTACTTC
TRBV7-2	.	TRBJ2-5	.	CASGVGGQETQYF	TGTGCCAGCGGAGTAGGGGGGCAAGAGACCCAGTACTTC
TRBV6-6	.	TRBJ1-2	TRBD1	CASTKDRGGNYGYTF	TGTGCCAGCACGAAAGACAGGGGAGGGAACTATGGCTACACCTTC
TRBV7-8	.	TRBJ2-5	TRBD1	CASSGQGRETQYF	TGTGCCAGCAGCGGACAGGGGCGAGAGACCCAGTACTTC
TRBV18	.	TRBJ1-5	TRBD1	CASSHGDSHSNQPQHF	TGTGCCAGCTCACACGGGGACAGCCATAGCAATCAGCCCCAGCATTTT
TRBV7-9	.	TRBJ2-7	TRBD2	CASSTSGGGYEQYF	TGTGCCAGCAGCACCAGCGGGGGAGGGTACGAGCAGTACTTC
TRBV5-1	.	TRBJ1-4	.	CASSPQPQSTATNEKLFF	TGCGCCAGCAGCCCACAACCACAGTCGACTGCAACTAATGAAAAACTGTTTTTT
TRBV28	.	TRBJ1-2	.	CASSFDNQPYGYTF	TGTGCCAGCAGTTTCGACAACCAGCCTTATGGCTACACCTTC
TRBV19	.	TRBJ2-1	.	CASSGLARDEQFF	TGTGCCAGTAGTGGCCTAGCTAGAGATGAGCAGTTCTTC
TRBV4-3	.	TRBJ2-3	.	CASSLRVADTDTQYF	TGCGCCAGCAGCCTGAGGGTAGCGGATACAGATACGCAGTATTTT
TRBV2	.	TRBJ1-2	.	CASSEANGPYGYTF	TGTGCCAGCAGTGAAGCGAACGGACCCTATGGCTACACCTTC
TRBV19	.	TRBJ1-2	.	CASSMLGGNQNYGYTF	TGTGCCAGTAGTATGCTCGGGGGAAACCAAAACTATGGCTACACCTTC
TRBV6-6	.	TRBJ1-5	.	CASSYADRSHHKPQHF	TGTGCCAGCAGTTACGCCGACAGGTCCCACCACAAGCCCCAGCATTTT